The 13 T cell receptor beta chains below come from one sample, sequenced in a study of T cells in Graves' hyperthyroidism and ophthalmopathy. There were TCR beta CDR3 regions amplified from RNA transcripts. With the HTBI primer set, the TCR CDR3 went through a first round of RT-PCR. TCRdb reprocessed the multiplex PCR reads with MiXCR, giving one entry per CDR3 protein. The data show 300,000 or so distinct CDR3 sequences, 15% to 20% seen once. The sequenced sample was blood. These receptors all stem from a woman between 50 and 59 years old with Graves' hyperthyroidism.

This clonotype appeared a few times. V gene TRBV2 combines with J gene TRBJ1-1, with a weak D call TRBD1 (6 bases). CDR1 is SNHLY and CDR2 is FYNNEI in the germline V gene. CDR3 length: 13 amino acids. V dropped 3 bases and J dropped 10 bases, with 15 bases sitting between them. CDR3 DNA: TGTGCCAGCAGTGAGGGCGCGGGGGCGCGAGCTTTCTTT. Amino acid sequence: CASSEGAGARAFF.

This clonotype was seen repeatedly, ten times or more. V and J are TRBV2 and TRBJ2-3; D gene unclear. Looked up from germline, CDR1 is SNHLY and CDR2 is FYNNEI. There are 12 residues in the CDR3. Deletions cut 10 bases from V and 2 bases from J, with 10 bases between. CDR3 in amino acids: CATTSVTDTQYF. The CDR3 nucleotides are TGTGCCACCACTTCGGTCACAGATACGCAGTATTTT. The entire variable domain, with the rest obtained from reference TRBV2 and TRBJ2-3, is as follows: EPEVTQTPSHQVTQMGQEVILRCVPISNHLYFYWYRQILGQKVEFLVSFYNNEISEKSEIFDDQFSVERPDGSNFTLKIRSTKLEDSAMYFCATTSVTDTQYFGPGTRLTVL.

This clonotype was seen only a few times. The J gene is TRBJ2-7, the V gene TRBV20-1; unclear D gene. In germline, CDR1 is DFQATT, CDR2 SNEGSKA (reference sequence). With 0 bases removed from V and 0 bases from J, the gap between germline ends came to 15 bases. This CDR3 contains 16 residues. The CDR3 spells CSAREPQDGPSYEQYF. The DNA for the CDR3 is TGCAGTGCTAGAGAGCCCCAAGACGGGCCCTCCTACGAGCAGTACTTC.

The chain combines TRBV19 with TRBJ1-2, with TRBD1 matching over 8 bases. The CDR3 length is 13 residues. The ends lost 9 bases at V and 7 bases at J; junction bases unmatched: 10. In germline, CDR1 is LNHDA, CDR2 SQIVND (reference sequence). The CDR3 reads CASEGTGFSGYTF. CDR3 bases: TGTGCCAGCGAAGGGACAGGATTCAGTGGCTACACCTTC. Variable domain in full (rest from reference TRBV19 and TRBJ1-2): DGGITQSPKYLFRKEGQNVTLSCEQNLNHDAMYWYRQDPGQGLRLIYYSQIVNDFQKGDIAEGYSVSREKKESFPLTVTSAQKNPTAFYLCASEGTGFSGYTFGSGTRLTVV.

This chain joins TRBV4-2 and TRBJ1-1, with a tentative D call TRBD1 (6 bases). CDR1 LGHNA and CDR2 YNFKEQ come from the germline V gene. The CDR3 has 14 amino acids. The ends were cut back, 1 base at V and 8 bases at J, with 14 bases in the middle. The CDR3 region has the DNA TGTGCCAGCAGCCAAGGGAATGGACAGCCCGAAGCTTTCTTT. Amino acids: CASSQGNGQPEAFF.

This clonotype was recorded at least ten times. The V gene is TRBV20-1, the J gene TRBJ2-7; 8 bases map to TRBD2. The CDR3 contains 13 residues. Germline values: CDR1 DFQATT, CDR2 SNEGSKA (reference sequence). V was pared by 6 bases and J by 3 bases, with 7 bases of the junction left unmatched. CDR3 DNA: TGCAGTGCCGTTTCTAGCGGGTTCTACGAGCAGTACTTC. Residues: CSAVSSGFYEQYF.

The J gene is TRBJ1-4, the V gene TRBV29-1; D is undetermined. This CDR3 region has 12 residues. Looked up from germline, CDR1 is SQVTM and CDR2 is ANQGSEA. V shed 4 bases and J shed 3 bases, with 6 bases lying between them. The CDR3 is CSVGDPNEKLFF. Written as DNA, the CDR3 is TGCAGCGTTGGCGACCCTAATGAAAAACTGTTTTTT.

This clonotype was detected many times. The rearrangement joins TRBV12-3 or TRBV12-4 to TRBJ2-1; the match to TRBD1 covers 9 bases. Unmatched junction bases numbered 10, after V lost 2 bases and J lost 5 bases. This CDR3 has 17 amino acids. The CDR3 nucleotides are TGTGCCAGCAGTTTACGGGGCCCGGGACAGGGTGACAATGAGCAGTTCTTC. Protein: CASSLRGPGQGDNEQFF.

This clonotype was detected ten times or more. This chain uses TRBV12-3 or TRBV12-4 with TRBJ1-5; D may be TRBD1 (6 bases). This CDR3 spans 15 amino acids. The germline V and J ends were trimmed by 4 bases and 7 bases, with 17 bases remaining between them. The CDR3 nucleotides read TGTGCCAGCAGTTACGGGGGCGCGGGAAAACAGCCCCAGCATTTT. Translation gives CASSYGGAGKQPQHF.

The chain employs TRBV5-5 and TRBJ2-7, with 9 bases that match TRBD1. V shed 4 bases, J shed 7 bases, and the junction held 9 bases outside the gene matches. This CDR3 is 14 amino acids long. CDR1 is SGHKS and CDR2 is YYEKEE in the germline V gene (reference sequence). The chain's CDR3 is CASSPGTGSDEQYV. DNA for the CDR3: TGTGCCAGCAGCCCGGGGACAGGGTCTGATGAGCAGTACGTC.

The chain is built from TRBV6-2 or TRBV6-3 and TRBJ2-5, with no clear D. V was clipped by 2 bases and J by 0 bases, with 7 bases between them. Germline values: CDR1 MNHEY, CDR2 SVGEGT. The CDR3 is 14 residues long. DNA of the CDR3: TGTGCCAGCAGTTACGCCGCAGACCAAGAGACCCAGTACTTC. This encodes CASSYAADQETQYF.

This clonotype has ten or more counts. The rearrangement links TRBV5-1 to TRBJ2-3; D possibly corresponds to TRBD1 (6 bases). The CDR3 sequence is 17 residues long. Between the trimmed V and J ends, which lost 0 bases and 0 bases, there was a span of 14 bases. Germline assignment: CDR1 SGHRS and CDR2 YFSETQ. CDR3 amino acids: CASSLDPGTTSTDTQYF. As DNA, the CDR3 is TGCGCCAGCAGCTTGGATCCCGGGACAACTAGCACAGATACGCAGTATTTT.

The chain links TRBV30 to TRBJ2-3, with no clear D. CDR3 length: 11 residues. Trimming pared 5 bases from V and 10 bases from J, leaving 13 bases between. Looked up from germline, CDR1 is GTSNPN and CDR2 is SVGIG (reference sequence). As DNA, the CDR3 is TGTGCCTGGCATAAATCGCCGGCGCAGTATTTT. Translation: CAWHKSPAQYF.